This entry lists 22 T cell receptor beta chains sequenced from one sample in a study of cytomegalovirus exposure and HLA in healthy donors. Method: immunoSEQ multiplex PCR; TCRdb's copy keeps in-frame clones and lacks some. The sample yields roughly 56,000 clones, roughly nine tenths seen once. The sample was PBMCs. All receptors come from a woman in her late teens or twenties in good health and CMV-seronegative.

DNA of the CDR3: TGTGCCAGCAGTCTAAGCACAGGGGAGGTAAACACCATATATTTT. Encoded protein: CASSLSTGEVNTIYF. The chain carries TRBV6-6 and TRBJ1-3; 7 bases fit TRBD1. The CDR3 sequence is 15 residues long. V lost 5 bases, J lost 6 bases, and 10 bases stayed unmatched. CDR1 and CDR2 from the germline V gene are MNHNY and SVGAGI (reference sequence).

The rearrangement uses TRBV5-6 and TRBJ2-4, with TRBD1 matching over 8 bases. This CDR3 region has 13 residues. Germline CDR1 is SGHDT and CDR2 is YYEEEE. The V and J ends lost 4 bases and 8 bases, in that order; junction bases with no gene match: 5. CDR3 protein: CASSPTGEDIQYF. Here the CDR3 DNA reads TGTGCCAGCAGCCCGACAGGGGAGGACATTCAGTACTTC.

J is TRBJ2-1 and V is TRBV2; 14 bases map to TRBD2. CDR1 and CDR2 from the germline V gene are SNHLY and FYNNEI. There are 15 residues in the CDR3. V was clipped by 7 bases and J by 6 bases; unmatched bases: 5. This chain's CDR3 is CASTGTSGSSNEQFF. DNA of the CDR3: TGTGCCAGCACCGGGACTAGCGGGAGTAGCAATGAGCAGTTCTTC.

V is TRBV7-8 and J is TRBJ2-2, with D possibly matching TRBD1 (6 bases). Trimming cost V 6 bases and J 1 base, with 15 bases left between them. Per germline, CDR1 SGHVS and CDR2 FQNEAQ. The length of the CDR3 is 16 residues. Here the CDR3 reads CASSPTPGQNTGELFF. The CDR3 coding sequence is TGTGCCAGCAGTCCAACTCCGGGACAGAACACCGGGGAGCTGTTTTTT.

The J gene is TRBJ2-2, the V gene TRBV5-1, with 14 bases that match TRBD2. This CDR3 comprises 19 residues. CDR1 is SGHRS, CDR2 YFSETQ, per germline. The V gene end was trimmed by 3 bases and the J gene end by 2 bases; junction bases not matched to a gene: 9. The CDR3 sequence: CASSSLGTSGGQNTGELFF. For the CDR3, the DNA is TGCGCCAGCAGCTCTTTGGGGACTAGCGGGGGACAAAACACCGGGGAGCTGTTTTTT. Full variable domain (outside the CDR3, taken from reference TRBV5-1 and TRBJ2-2): KAGVTQTPRYLIKTRGQQVTLSCSPISGHRSVSWYQQTPGQGLQFLFEYFSETQRNKGNFPGRFSGRQFSNSRSEMNVSTLELGDSALYLCASSSLGTSGGQNTGELFFGEGSRLTVL.

This chain connects TRBV6-5 to TRBJ1-2; D possibly corresponds to TRBD1 (5 bases). The CDR3 runs to 13 residues. V lost 6 bases, J lost 3 bases, and 11 bases lay in between. Per the germline V gene, CDR1 is MNHEY and CDR2 is SVGAGI. CDR3 in amino acids: CASSPQADYGYTF. CDR3 coding DNA: TGTGCCAGCAGCCCACAGGCTGACTATGGCTACACCTTC.

The CDR3 coding sequence is TGTGCCAGCAGTTTGGGACTTAACACCGGGGAGCTGTTTTTT. This encodes CASSLGLNTGELFF. This chain connects TRBV27 to TRBJ2-2, with D possibly being TRBD2 (6 bases). With 3 bases removed from V and 2 bases from J, the gap between germline ends came to 7 bases. Germline lookup yields CDR1 MNHEY and CDR2 SMNVEV (reference sequence). There are 14 residues in the CDR3.

The genes are TRBV18 and TRBJ1-1, with D tentatively TRBD1 (6 bases). CDR1 and CDR2 from the germline V gene are KGHSH and LQKENI. The CDR3 has 13 amino acids. V was pared by 5 bases and J by 7 bases, with 14 bases between. The chain's CDR3 is CASSRGGTGEAFF. CDR3 nucleotides: TGTGCCAGCTCAAGAGGGGGAACAGGTGAAGCTTTCTTT. Supplemented by reference TRBV18 and TRBJ1-1, the full variable domain reads NAGVMQNPRHLVRRRGQEARLRCSPMKGHSHVYWYRQLPEEGLKFMVYLQKENIIDESGMPKERFSAEFPKEGPSILRIQQVVRGDSAAYFCASSRGGTGEAFFGQGTRLTVV.

Here the CDR3 DNA reads TGTGCCAGCAGCCGTCGGACCCAGGGTAACTATGGCTACACCTTC. Translated, it gives CASSRRTQGNYGYTF. The chain couples TRBV28 to TRBJ1-2; D may be TRBD1 (5 bases). Deletions cut 6 bases from V and 1 base from J, with 15 bases between. The germline V gene encodes CDR1 MDHEN and CDR2 SYDVKM. This CDR3 spans 15 amino acids.

The chain employs TRBV28 and TRBJ2-1, with TRBD2 identical over 7 bases. J lost 12 bases, V lost 3 bases, and 11 bases had no gene match. The CDR3 spans 14 residues. In germline, CDR1 is MDHEN, CDR2 SYDVKM. The CDR3, as DNA: TGTGCCAGCAGTTTCCCTGTGATAGCGGGCTCGCAGTTCTTC. Amino acids: CASSFPVIAGSQFF.

J is TRBJ1-1 and V is TRBV4-1; D is possibly TRBD1 (5 bases). The CDR3 spans 13 residues. Germline CDR1 reads MGHRA; CDR2 reads YSYEKL. The V end was cut by 0 bases, the J end by 11 bases, with 13 bases between. The CDR3 nucleotides are TGCGCCAGCAGCCAAGATCTAGTGGGGGGGGCTTTCTTT. It yields the protein CASSQDLVGGAFF.

This clone has just one count. The chain is built from TRBV19 and TRBJ2-5; TRBD2 is a possible D gene (6 bases). With 0 bases removed from V and 5 bases from J, the gap between germline ends came to 16 bases. Germline V gives CDR1 LNHDA, CDR2 SQIVND (reference sequence). The CDR3 contains 16 residues. The CDR3 loop reads CASSIDRHGGRETQYF. CDR3 DNA: TGTGCCAGTAGTATAGACCGCCACGGGGGACGGGAGACCCAGTACTTC.

The genes are TRBV1 and TRBJ2-3; TRBD2 was called by the table and not checked on the DNA. TRBV1 is noted as a pseudogene. This CDR3 has 20 amino acids. CDR3: CTSSQDNSLAGGTSTDTQYF. As DNA, the CDR3 is TGCACCAGCAGCCAAGATAACTCACTAGCGGGGGGTACTAGCACAGATACGCAGTATTTT.

The V call is TRBV7-9, the J call TRBJ1-4; TRBD1 might be the D (6 bases). The germline V and J ends were trimmed by 5 bases and 8 bases, with 21 bases remaining between them. CDR3 length equals 16 residues. Looked up from germline, CDR1 is SEHNR and CDR2 is FQNEAQ (reference sequence). Here the CDR3 reads CASSPGLGGQGEKLFF. In DNA form, the CDR3 reads TGTGCCAGCAGCCCCGGACTGGGGGGGCAGGGCGAAAAACTGTTTTTT.

CDR3 bases: TGCGCCAGCAGCTCCGGGACTAGCGGGGGCGCAGATACGCAGTATTTT. Protein product: CASSSGTSGGADTQYF. The chain links TRBV5-1 to TRBJ2-3; 14 bases agree with TRBD2. The germline V gene has CDR1 SGHRS and CDR2 YFSETQ. J was trimmed by 4 bases and V by 3 bases; bases with no gene match: 4. CDR3 length: 16 residues.

The chain couples TRBV4-3 to TRBJ2-5, with 7 bases that match TRBD2. This CDR3 comprises 16 residues. The junction had 12 bases not matched to a gene; V was cut back by 4 bases and J by 4 bases. Per the germline V gene, CDR1 is LGHNA and CDR2 is YSLEER. DNA for the CDR3: TGCGCCAGCAGCCGCGCCGGGGGAGGGATGGGAGAGACCCAGTACTTC. It translates to CASSRAGGGMGETQYF.

CDR3 sequence reads: CASSLITGLGETQYF. The CDR3 bases are TGTGCCAGCAGCTTAATAACAGGGCTTGGGGAGACCCAGTACTTC. The rearrangement links TRBV7-9 to TRBJ2-5, with a tentative D call TRBD1 (6 bases). The CDR3 has 15 amino acids. CDR1 and CDR2 from the germline V gene are SEHNR and FQNEAQ (reference sequence). The V end lost 2 bases, the J end lost 5 bases, and 15 bases lay between the germline ends.

V is TRBV27 and J is TRBJ2-1, with D tentatively TRBD1 (6 bases). CDR3 length: 16 residues. V lost 3 bases to trimming and J lost 0 bases, with 12 bases between them. Germline V gives CDR1 MNHEY, CDR2 SMNVEV (reference sequence). The CDR3 nucleotides read TGTGCCAGCAGTTTGCAAGGGGGAAGCTCCTACAATGAGCAGTTCTTC. It specifies CASSLQGGSSYNEQFF.

This rearrangement joins TRBV6-6 to TRBJ1-2; TRBD1 is a possible D gene (5 bases). This CDR3 has 12 residues. V lost 4 bases to trimming and J lost 8 bases, with 11 bases between them. Per the germline V gene, CDR1 is MNHNY and CDR2 is SVGAGI (reference sequence). For the CDR3, the DNA is TGTGCCAGCAGTTCCAGGGTGGAAGGCTACACCTTC. As protein: CASSSRVEGYTF.

V and J are TRBV2 and TRBJ1-5, with 7 bases identical to TRBD1. Losses at the gene ends were 6 bases for V and 1 base for J; bases not matched to a gene: 3. Germline-derived CDR1 and CDR2 are SNHLY and FYNNEI. The CDR3 loop spans 14 amino acids. The CDR3 region has the DNA TGTGCCAGCAGCCCGACAGGGAGCAATCAGCCCCAGCATTTT. It specifies CASSPTGSNQPQHF.

The rearrangement links TRBV30 to TRBJ1-2, with D perhaps TRBD1 (5 bases). The CDR3 totals 12 residues. V lost 2 bases and J 8 bases, leaving 12 bases between the germline ends. The germline V gene has CDR1 GTSNPN and CDR2 SVGIG (reference sequence). The CDR3 nucleotides are TGTGCCTGGAGTCAGGGTTTCGAGGGCTACACCTTC. Its translation is CAWSQGFEGYTF. The full variable domain, its missing parts supplied by reference TRBV30 and TRBJ1-2, is SQTIHQWPATLVQPVGSPLSLECTVEGTSNPNLYWYRQAAGRGLQLLFYSVGIGQISSEVPQNLSASRPQDRQFILSSKKLLLSDSGFYLCAWSQGFEGYTFGSGTRLTVV.

The chain uses TRBV15 and TRBJ2-3; possibly TRBD2 for D (6 bases). Germline V lookup: CDR1 LNHNV, CDR2 YYDKDF (reference sequence). The CDR3 is 17 residues long. The V and J ends lost 3 bases and 6 bases respectively, with 22 bases between them. CDR3 loop: CATSSTNRDGGEDTQYF. The CDR3 DNA reads as TGTGCCACCAGCAGTACTAACCGGGACGGCGGGGAGGATACGCAGTATTTT.